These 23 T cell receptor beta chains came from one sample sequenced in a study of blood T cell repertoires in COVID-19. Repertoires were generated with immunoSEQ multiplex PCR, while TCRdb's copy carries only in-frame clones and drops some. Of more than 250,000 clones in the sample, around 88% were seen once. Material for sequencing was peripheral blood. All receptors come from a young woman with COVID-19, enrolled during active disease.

CDR3 amino acids: CASSYYLAGGGQPQHF. CDR3 DNA: TGTGCCAGCAGTTATTATCTCGCAGGGGGCGGCCAGCCCCAGCATTTT. V and J are TRBV6-2 or TRBV6-3 and TRBJ1-5, with 8 bases that match TRBD1. Germline CDR1 reads MNHEY; CDR2 reads SVGEGT. The CDR3 has 16 residues. The junction had 11 bases not matched to a gene; V was cut back by 3 bases and J by 7 bases.

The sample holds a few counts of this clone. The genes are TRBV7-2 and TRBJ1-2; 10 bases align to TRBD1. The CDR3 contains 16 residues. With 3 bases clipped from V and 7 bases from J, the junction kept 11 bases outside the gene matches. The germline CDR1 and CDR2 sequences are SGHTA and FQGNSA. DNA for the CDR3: TGTGCCAGCAGCTTCGGGGGAGGGACAGGGGTCGCTGGCTACACCTTC. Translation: CASSFGGGTGVAGYTF. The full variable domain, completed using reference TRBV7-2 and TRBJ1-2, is GAGVSQSPSNKVTEKGKDVELRCDPISGHTALYWYRQSLGQGLEFLIYFQGNSAPDKSGLPSDRFSAERTGGSVSTLTIQRTQQEDSAVYLCASSFGGGTGVAGYTFGSGTRLTVV.

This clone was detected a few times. The CDR3 DNA reads TGTGCCAGCAGTTATGTCGGCACTTTCGGAACAGGGGAGTGGACCGGGGAGCTGTTTTTT. Translating it yields CASSYVGTFGTGEWTGELFF. The V gene is TRBV28, the J gene TRBJ2-2; the match to TRBD1 covers 7 bases. Germline-derived CDR1 and CDR2 are MDHEN and SYDVKM. V trimming: 4 bases; J trimming: 5 bases; junction bases outside the gene matches: 22. The CDR3 contains 20 residues.

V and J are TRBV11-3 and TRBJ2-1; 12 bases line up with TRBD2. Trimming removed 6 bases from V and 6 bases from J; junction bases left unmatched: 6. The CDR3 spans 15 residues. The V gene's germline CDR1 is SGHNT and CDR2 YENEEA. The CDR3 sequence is CASRPPSGGGNEQFF. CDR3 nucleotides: TGTGCCAGCAGGCCTCCTAGCGGGGGGGGCAATGAGCAGTTCTTC.

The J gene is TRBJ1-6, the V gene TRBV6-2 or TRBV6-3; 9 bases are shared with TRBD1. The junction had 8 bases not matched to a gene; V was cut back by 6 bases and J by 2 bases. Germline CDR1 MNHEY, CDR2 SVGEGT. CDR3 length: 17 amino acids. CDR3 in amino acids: CASSTGTGLTYNSPLHF. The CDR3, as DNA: TGTGCCAGCAGCACTGGGACAGGGCTCACCTATAATTCACCCCTCCACTTT.

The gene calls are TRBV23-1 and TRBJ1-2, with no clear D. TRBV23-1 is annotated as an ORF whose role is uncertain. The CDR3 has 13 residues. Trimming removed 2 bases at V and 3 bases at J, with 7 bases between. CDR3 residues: CASSQAGDYGYTF. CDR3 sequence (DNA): TGCGCCAGCAGTCAAGCCGGGGACTATGGCTACACCTTC.

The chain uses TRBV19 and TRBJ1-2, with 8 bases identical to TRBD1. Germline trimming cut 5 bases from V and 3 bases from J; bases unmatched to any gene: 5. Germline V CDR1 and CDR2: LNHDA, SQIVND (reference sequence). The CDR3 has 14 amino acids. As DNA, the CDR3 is TGTGCCAGTAGTCCGGACAGGGATCACTATGGCTACACCTTC. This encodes CASSPDRDHYGYTF.

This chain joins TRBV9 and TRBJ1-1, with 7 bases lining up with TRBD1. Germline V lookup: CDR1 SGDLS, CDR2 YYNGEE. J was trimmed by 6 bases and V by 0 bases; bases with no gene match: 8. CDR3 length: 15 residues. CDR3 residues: CASSVGPGGISEAFF. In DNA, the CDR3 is TGTGCCAGCAGCGTAGGGCCAGGGGGGATCTCTGAAGCTTTCTTT.

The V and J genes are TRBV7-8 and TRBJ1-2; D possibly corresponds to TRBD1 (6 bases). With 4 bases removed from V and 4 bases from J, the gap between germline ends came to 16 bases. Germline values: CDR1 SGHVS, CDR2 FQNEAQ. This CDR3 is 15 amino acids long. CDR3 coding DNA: TGTGCCAGCAGCTACAGGGCAGGGCCTACCTATGGCTACACCTTC. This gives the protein CASSYRAGPTYGYTF. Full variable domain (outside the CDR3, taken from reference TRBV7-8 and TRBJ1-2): GAGVSQSPRYKVAKRGQDVALRCDPISGHVSLFWYQQALGQGPEFLTYFQNEAQLDKSGLPSDRFFAERPEGSVSTLKIQRTQQEDSAVYLCASSYRAGPTYGYTFGSGTRLTVV.

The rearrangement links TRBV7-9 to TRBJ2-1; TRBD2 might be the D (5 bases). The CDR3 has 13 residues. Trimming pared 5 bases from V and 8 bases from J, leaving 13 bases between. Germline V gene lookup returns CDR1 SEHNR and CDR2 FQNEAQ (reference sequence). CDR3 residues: CASSPNSGDEQFF. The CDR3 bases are TGTGCCAGCAGCCCTAACTCCGGGGATGAGCAGTTCTTC.

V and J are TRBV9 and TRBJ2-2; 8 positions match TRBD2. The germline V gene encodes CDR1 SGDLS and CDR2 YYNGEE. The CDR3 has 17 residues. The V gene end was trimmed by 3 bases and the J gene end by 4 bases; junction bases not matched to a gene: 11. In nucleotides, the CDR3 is TGTGCCAGCAGCGCACCTGAGGGACTAGATCCCACCGGGGAGCTGTTTTTT. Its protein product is CASSAPEGLDPTGELFF.

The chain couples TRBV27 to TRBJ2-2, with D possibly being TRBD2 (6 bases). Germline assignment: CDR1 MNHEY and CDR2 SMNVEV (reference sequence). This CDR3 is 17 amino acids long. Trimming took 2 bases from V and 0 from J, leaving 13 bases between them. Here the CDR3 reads CASSLGSAGPNTGELFF. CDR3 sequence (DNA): TGTGCCAGCAGTTTAGGTTCGGCGGGGCCGAACACCGGGGAGCTGTTTTTT.

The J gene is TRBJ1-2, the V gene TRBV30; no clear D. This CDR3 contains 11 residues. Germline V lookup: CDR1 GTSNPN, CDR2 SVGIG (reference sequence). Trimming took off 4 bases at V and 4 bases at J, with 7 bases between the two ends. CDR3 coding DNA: TGTGCCTGGACACGGGTCTATGGCTACACCTTC. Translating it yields CAWTRVYGYTF.

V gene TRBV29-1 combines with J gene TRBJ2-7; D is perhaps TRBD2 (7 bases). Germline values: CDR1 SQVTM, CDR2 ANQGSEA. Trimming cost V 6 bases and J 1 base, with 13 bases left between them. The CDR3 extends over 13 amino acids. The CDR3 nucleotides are TGCAGCGTGAGGGGGGGCCAATCCTACGAGCAGTACTTC. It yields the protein CSVRGGQSYEQYF.

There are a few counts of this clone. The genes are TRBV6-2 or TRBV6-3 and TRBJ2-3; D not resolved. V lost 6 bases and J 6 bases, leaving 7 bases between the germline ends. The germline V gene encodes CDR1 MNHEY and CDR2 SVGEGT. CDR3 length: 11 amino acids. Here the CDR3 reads CASSPRDTQYF. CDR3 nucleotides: TGTGCCAGCAGCCCGAGGGATACGCAGTATTTT.

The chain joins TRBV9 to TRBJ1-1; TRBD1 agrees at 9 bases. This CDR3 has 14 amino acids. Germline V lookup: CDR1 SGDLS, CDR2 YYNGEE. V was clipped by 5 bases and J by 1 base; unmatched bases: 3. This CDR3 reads CASREDRGNTEAFF. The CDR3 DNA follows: TGTGCCAGCAGGGAGGACAGGGGGAACACTGAAGCTTTCTTT.

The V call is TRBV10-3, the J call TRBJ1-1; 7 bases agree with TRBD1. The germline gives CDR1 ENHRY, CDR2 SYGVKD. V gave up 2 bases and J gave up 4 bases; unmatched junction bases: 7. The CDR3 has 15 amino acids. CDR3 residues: CAISEADRVGTEAFF. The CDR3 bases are TGTGCCATCAGTGAGGCCGACAGGGTGGGCACTGAAGCTTTCTTT.

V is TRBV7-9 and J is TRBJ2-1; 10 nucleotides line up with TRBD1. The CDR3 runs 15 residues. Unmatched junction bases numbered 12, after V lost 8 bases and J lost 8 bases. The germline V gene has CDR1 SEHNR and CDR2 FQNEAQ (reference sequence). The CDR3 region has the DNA TGTGCCAGCGGCCGGGGACAGGGGAACGTTGATGAGCAGTTCTTC. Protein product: CASGRGQGNVDEQFF.

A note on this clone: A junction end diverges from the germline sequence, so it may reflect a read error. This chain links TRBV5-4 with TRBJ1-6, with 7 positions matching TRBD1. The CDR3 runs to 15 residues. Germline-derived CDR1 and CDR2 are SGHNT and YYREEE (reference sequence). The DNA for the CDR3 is TGTGCCAGCAGCTTGAGGGACAGTCCCCGTCGACTACCTGACTTT. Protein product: CASSLRDSPRRLPDF.

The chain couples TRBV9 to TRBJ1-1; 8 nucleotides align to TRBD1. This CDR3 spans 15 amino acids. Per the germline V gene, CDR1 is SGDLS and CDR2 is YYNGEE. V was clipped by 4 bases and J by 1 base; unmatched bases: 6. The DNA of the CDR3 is TGTGCCAGCAGCCCCGGGACAGGTGCGAACACTGAAGCTTTCTTT. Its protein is CASSPGTGANTEAFF.

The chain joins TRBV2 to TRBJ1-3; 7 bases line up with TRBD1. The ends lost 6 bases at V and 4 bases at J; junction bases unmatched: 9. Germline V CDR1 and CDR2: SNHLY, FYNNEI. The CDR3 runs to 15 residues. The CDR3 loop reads CASRGDRVSGNTIYF. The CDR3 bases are TGTGCCAGCAGGGGCGACAGGGTTTCAGGAAACACCATATATTTT.

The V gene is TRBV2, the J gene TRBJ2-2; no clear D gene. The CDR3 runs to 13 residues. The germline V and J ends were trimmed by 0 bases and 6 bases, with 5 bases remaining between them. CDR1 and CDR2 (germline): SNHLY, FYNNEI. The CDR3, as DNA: TGTGCCAGCAGTGAAGCCGCGCCCGGGGAGCTGTTTTTT. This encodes CASSEAAPGELFF.

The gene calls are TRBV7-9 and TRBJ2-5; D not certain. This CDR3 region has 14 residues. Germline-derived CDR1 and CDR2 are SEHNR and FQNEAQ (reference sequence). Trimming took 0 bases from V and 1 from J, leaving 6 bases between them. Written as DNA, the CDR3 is TGTGCCAGCAGCTTAGCTGCAGGCCAAGAGACCCAGTACTTC. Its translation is CASSLAAGQETQYF. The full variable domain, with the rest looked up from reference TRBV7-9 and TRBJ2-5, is DTGVSQNPRHKITKRGQNVTFRCDPISEHNRLYWYRQTLGQGPEFLTYFQNEAQLEKSRLLSDRFSAERPKGSFSTLEIQRTEQGDSAMYLCASSLAAGQETQYFGPGTRLLVL.